Below, 4 T cell receptor beta chains from the same sample are listed, as sequenced in a study of T cell repertoires in cytomegalovirus infection. A single record per CDR3 protein comes from TCRdb applying MiXCR to the reads. The table lists roughly 180,000 distinct CDR3 sequences, about 15% of them singletons. The material sequenced was CD8+ T cells from PBMCs. All receptors derive from a human donor in good health (CMV status not recorded). Some clones in this sample may be carry-over from other donors' samples.

This sequence joins TRBV7-9 and TRBJ1-2; D remains ambiguous. Germline CDR1 is SEHNR and CDR2 is FQNEAQ (reference sequence). This CDR3 has 15 residues. The V and J ends lost 5 bases and 3 bases respectively, with 16 bases between them. The CDR3 sequence: CASSPPGDNYYGYTF. In nucleotides, the CDR3 is TGTGCCAGCAGCCCCCCCGGAGATAACTACTATGGCTACACCTTC.

The V gene is TRBV4-3, the J gene TRBJ2-1, with D unresolved. Germline V gene data show CDR1 as LGHNA and CDR2 as YSLEER. The CDR3 extends over 13 amino acids. V was cut by 3 bases and J by 8 bases, with 11 bases left in between. The CDR3 DNA reads TGCGCCAGCAGCCAGGCTCTGGGCCATGAGCAGTTCTTC. It codes for CASSQALGHEQFF.

V gene TRBV25-1 combines with J gene TRBJ2-2, with 7 bases matching TRBD1. The germline V gene encodes CDR1 MGHDK and CDR2 SYGVNS. The CDR3 has 17 amino acids. The junction had 4 bases not matched to a gene; V was cut back by 0 bases and J by 0 bases. The CDR3 spells CASSEYLGTANTGELFF. The CDR3 DNA reads as TGTGCCAGCAGTGAATATTTAGGGACAGCGAACACCGGGGAGCTGTTTTTT.

This chain connects TRBV7-2 to TRBJ2-5; 16 positions match TRBD2. CDR3 length equals 16 residues. V dropped 4 bases and J dropped 4; count of bases not matched to a gene: 3. The germline CDR1 and CDR2 sequences are SGHTA and FQGNSA. CDR3 region: CASSSGLAGGRETQYF. CDR3 coding DNA: TGTGCCAGCAGCTCGGGACTAGCGGGGGGGCGAGAGACCCAGTACTTC.